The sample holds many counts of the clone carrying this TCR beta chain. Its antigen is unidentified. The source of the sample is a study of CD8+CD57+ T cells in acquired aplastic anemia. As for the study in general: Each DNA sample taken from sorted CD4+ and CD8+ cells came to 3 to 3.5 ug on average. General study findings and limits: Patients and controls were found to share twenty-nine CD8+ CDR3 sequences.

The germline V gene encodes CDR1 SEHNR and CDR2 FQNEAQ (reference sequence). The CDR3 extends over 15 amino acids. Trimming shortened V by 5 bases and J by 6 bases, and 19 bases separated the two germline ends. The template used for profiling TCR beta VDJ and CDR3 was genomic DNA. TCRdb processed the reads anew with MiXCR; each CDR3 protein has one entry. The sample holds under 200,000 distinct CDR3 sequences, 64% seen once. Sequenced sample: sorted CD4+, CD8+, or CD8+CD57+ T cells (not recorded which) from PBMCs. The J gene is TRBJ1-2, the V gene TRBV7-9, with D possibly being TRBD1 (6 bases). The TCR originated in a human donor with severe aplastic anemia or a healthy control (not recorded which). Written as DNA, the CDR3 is TGTGCCAGCAGCACCCCTGGACAGCCTTTCGATGGCTACACCTTC. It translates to CASSTPGQPFDGYTF.